This T cell receptor (beta chain) was captured in a study of T cell responses to AZD1222 COVID-19 vaccine. The CDR3 covers 13 residues. V lost 2 bases and J 7 bases, leaving 6 bases between the germline ends. Germline assignment: CDR1 KGHSH and CDR2 LQKENI. Sequencing was performed with immunoSEQ multiplex PCR; in TCRdb, only in-frame clones are kept and a portion is missing. Of 65,000 to 90,000 clones in the sample, 85% to 90% were seen once. This clone was found once. What it binds is unknown. General observations from the study: White British donors predominated, females outnumbered males, and clonal diversity was possibly underestimated. In all cases, repertoires were sampled only after the peak T cell response. Baseline seropositives among AZD1222 recipients totaled only 5 to 7. Unmutated regions of variants are reportedly targeted by nearly half of spike-specific TCRs.

The rearrangement joins TRBV18 to TRBJ1-6; D call uncertain. The sequences come from peripheral blood, collected on day 0 of AZD1222 vaccination. This clonotype was obtained from an adult in good health. The CDR3 loop reads CASSPDQNSPLHF. The DNA of the CDR3 is TGTGCCAGCTCACCAGACCAGAATTCACCCCTCCACTTT.